This T cell receptor (beta chain) came from a study of T cells in localized non-small cell lung cancer. Study observations and caveats: Compared with tumor, uninvolved adjacent lung displayed greater T cell clonality, ranking highest overall.

The table came from immunoSEQ multiplex PCR; TCRdb's copy has only in-frame clones and leaves some out. The sample lists more than 45,000 clones, about 88% seen once, with over 2% in the top ten. For this clone: The antigen is undetermined.

This CDR3 contains 13 residues. Per germline, CDR1 KGHSH and CDR2 LQKENI. V was clipped by 5 bases and J by 5 bases, with 13 bases between them. This specimen was PBMCs, taken before any cancer treatment. The chain uses TRBV18 and TRBJ2-7; possibly TRBD1 or TRBD2 for D (5 bases each). The TCR comes from a man aged 40-75 years with stage II lung adenocarcinoma. DNA for the CDR3: TGTGCCAGCTCATCTTTAAGAGGGGACGAGCAGTACGTC. Protein: CASSSLRGDEQYV.